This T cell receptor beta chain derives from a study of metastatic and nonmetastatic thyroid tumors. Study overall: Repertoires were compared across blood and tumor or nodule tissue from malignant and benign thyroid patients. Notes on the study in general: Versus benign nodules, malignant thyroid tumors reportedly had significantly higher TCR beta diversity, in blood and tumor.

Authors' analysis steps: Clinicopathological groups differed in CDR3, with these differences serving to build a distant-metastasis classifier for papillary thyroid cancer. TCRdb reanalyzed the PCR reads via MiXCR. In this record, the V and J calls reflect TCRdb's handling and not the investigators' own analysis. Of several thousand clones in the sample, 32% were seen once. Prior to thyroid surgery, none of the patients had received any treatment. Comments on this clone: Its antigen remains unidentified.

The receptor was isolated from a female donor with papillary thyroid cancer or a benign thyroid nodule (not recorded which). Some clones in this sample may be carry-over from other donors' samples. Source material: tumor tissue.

The CDR3 region has the DNA TGCAGTGCTAGTCCGGGCAATAATTCACCCCTCCACTTT. This gives the protein CSASPGNNSPLHF. The J gene is TRBJ1-6, the V gene TRBV20-1; D is unclear. The V gene lost 3 bases and the J gene lost 5 bases, with 8 bases spanning the gap. The CDR3 runs 13 residues. From germline, CDR1 is DFQATT and CDR2 SNEGSKA (reference sequence).